This T cell receptor (beta chain) was found in a study of OX40 agonist ivuxolimab in advanced cancers. J was trimmed by 8 bases and V by 0 bases; bases with no gene match: 8. Germline loops: CDR1 MNHNS, CDR2 SASEGT. This CDR3 region has 17 residues. Sequenced by immunoSEQ multiplex PCR; TCRdb stores in-frame clones only, minus some. The sample holds about 53,000 clones, more than 70% seen once. This TCR derives from an adult with an advanced solid tumor such as melanoma, head and neck, liver or kidney cancer. The sequences come from CD4+ or CD8+ T cells sorted from blood, collected in a trial of the OX40 agonist ivuxolimab. The chain uses TRBV6-1 and TRBJ1-5; 12 bases line up with TRBD1. The CDR3, as DNA: TGTGCCAGCAGTGAAGCGGGACAGGGGGCGTCCTCCAAGCCCCAGCATTTT. Residues: CASSEAGQGASSKPQHF.